A selection of T cell receptor beta chains follows, all from one sample in a study of blood T cell repertoires in COVID-19. Here immunoSEQ multiplex PCR was the method, and the copy in TCRdb shows in-frame clones only, minus some. The sample carries about 240,000 clones, roughly 83% recorded once. The specimen was peripheral blood. The origin of the receptors is a woman aged 80 or over with acute or convalescent COVID-19. Both conserved end residues are trimmed from each CDR3. The order of the fields is V gene, J gene, CDR3 protein.

TRBV4-2,TRBJ2-2,ASSQGVILAGGPEKRENTGELF
TRBV5-4,TRBJ1-6,ASSLEGTGGSPLH
TRBV2,TRBJ1-1,ASSGDRGRTEAF
TRBV28,TRBJ2-3,ASRGQGTDTQY
TRBV6-6,TRBJ2-1,ASSYEGGTGHEQF
TRBV5-4,TRBJ2-7,ASSRDSAYEQY
TRBV19,TRBJ2-1,ASTGQANYNEQF
TRBV12-3/TRBV12-4,TRBJ1-2,ASSFVGNYGYT
TRBV7-8,TRBJ1-5,ASSLPGVLGTGDSNQPQH
TRBV11-2,TRBJ1-3,ASSLGPGAGNTIY
TRBV19,TRBJ1-2,ASRPGPARYGYT
TRBV19,TRBJ2-7,ASSTTDISYEQY
TRBV6-6,TRBJ1-5,ASSRTGGYQPQH
TRBV7-6,TRBJ1-4,ASSLGPGGHEKLF
TRBV19,TRBJ1-1,ASSITGGRAEAF
TRBV28,TRBJ1-4,ASSPGNEEKLF
TRBV27,TRBJ1-5,ASSHGQSSNQPQH
TRBV9,TRBJ1-3,ASSVGGPSLSGNTIY